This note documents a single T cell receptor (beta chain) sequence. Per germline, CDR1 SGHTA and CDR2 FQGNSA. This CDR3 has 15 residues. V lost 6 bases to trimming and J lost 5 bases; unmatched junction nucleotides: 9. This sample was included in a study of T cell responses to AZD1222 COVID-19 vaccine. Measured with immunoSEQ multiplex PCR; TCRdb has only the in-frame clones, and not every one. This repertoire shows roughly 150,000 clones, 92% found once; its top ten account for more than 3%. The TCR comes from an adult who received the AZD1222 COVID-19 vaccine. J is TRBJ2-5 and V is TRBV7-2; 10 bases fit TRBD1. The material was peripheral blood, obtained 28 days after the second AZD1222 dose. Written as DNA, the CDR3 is TGTGCCAGCAGGCCACCGGGACAGGGGTGGGAGACCCAGTACTTC. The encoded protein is CASRPPGQGWETQYF.